This T cell receptor beta chain is drawn from a study of CD8 T cells in ankylosing spondylitis. The CDR3 is 14 residues long. The germline V gene encodes CDR1 SGDLS and CDR2 YYNGEE. Trimming pared 3 bases from V and 2 bases from J, leaving 11 bases between. This clonotype was counted at least ten times. From the 5' RACE reads, TCRdb called clonotypes with MiXCR, one entry per CDR3 protein. The sample lists about 100,000 distinct CDR3 sequences, just under 9% occurring once. This receptor was identified in a male donor with ankylosing spondylitis or in good health (not recorded which). This sequence joins TRBV9 and TRBJ1-2, with D unresolved. Sequenced: blood, either unsorted or a sorted T cell fraction (not recorded which). The CDR3 sequence is CASSAAGQNYGYTF. CDR3 in DNA: TGTGCCAGCAGCGCCGCCGGGCAAAACTATGGCTACACCTTC.